This T cell receptor beta chain is drawn from a study of Graves' ophthalmopathy and Graves' hyperthyroidism. The study's findings and limits: Sensitivity reached 87.88% and specificity about 81% for a 13-signature model separating ophthalmopathy from stable hyperthyroidism. Predictions made by the model for ophthalmopathy progression reached 70.59% sensitivity and roughly 79% specificity.

Germline assignment: CDR1 MNHNS and CDR2 SASEGT. The CDR3 is made up of 18 amino acids. V dropped 0 bases and J dropped 4; count of bases not matched to a gene: 11. This clonotype was seen at least ten times. What it recognizes is unknown. Amplifying from RNA transcripts, the study obtained TCR beta CDR3 regions. The first round was an RT-PCR with HTBI primers, and the second round was a multiplex PCR. MiXCR was run by TCRdb on the multiplex PCR reads, yielding one entry per CDR3 protein. The sample records about 420,000 distinct CDR3 sequences, approximately 21% being singletons. The J gene is TRBJ2-7, the V gene TRBV6-1; 11 bases agree with TRBD2. The clonotype comes from a woman aged 18-35 years with stable Graves' hyperthyroidism. Sequencing was carried out using peripheral blood. This CDR3 reads CASSEAHLAGGSPYEQYF. In DNA form, the CDR3 reads TGTGCCAGCAGTGAAGCCCATCTAGCGGGAGGTTCCCCGTACGAGCAGTACTTC.